The sequence of this T cell receptor (beta chain) was determined in a study of OX40 agonist ivuxolimab in advanced cancers. A note on the overall study: The costimulatory receptor OX40 (CD134) was targeted by ivuxolimab, a fully human IgG2 agonistic monoclonal antibody. Intravenous ivuxolimab was administered to patients every 2 weeks at six dose levels: 0.01, 0.1, 0.3, 1.5, 3 and 10 mg/kg. Among the approximately 50 dose-escalation patients, around 20 had hepatocellular carcinoma, around 15 melanoma, 9 renal cell carcinoma and 9 head and neck cancer. In the dose-escalation cohort, 82.7% of patients were male, and the mean age was approximately 60 years, with a range of about 23 to 90. Patients were allowed to have had prior anti-PD-1, anti-PD-L1 or anti-CTLA-4 therapy, and approximately 40% of the dose-escalation patients had been treated with checkpoint inhibitors. Partial responses occurred in three dose-escalation patients, of whom one had hepatocellular carcinoma and two had cutaneous melanoma. The point of sequencing TCRbeta in the periphery was to test whether ivuxolimab changed TCR sequence diversity and drove clonal T-cell expansion. The monotherapy dose-escalation portion (N ≈ 50 patients) of the phase I ivuxolimab trial is reported in the paper. Study-wide findings and limitations: In the 0.1-3.0 mg/kg groups, partial responders were among the patients with the lowest normalized peripheral clonal expansion, particularly in CD8+ T cells. Low levels of normalized T-cell clonal expansion were also shown by some nonresponding patients. Which antigens the clonally expanded peripheral T cells were specific for was not determined. Clonal expansion of both CD4+ and CD8+ blood T cells was observed from baseline to week 6 at doses 0.1 to 3.0 mg/kg. After ivuxolimab, expanded clones were on average more numerous among CD8+ T cells than among CD4+ T cells.

The germline V gene yields SGDLS for CDR1 and YYNGEE for CDR2. The CDR3 spans 12 residues, from the cysteine through the phenylalanine. Only the CDR3 portion is preserved as DNA: 36 bases, with reading frame beginning at the first base. The trial excluded patients who had a history of autoimmune disease or were on systemic immunosuppression. In every dose cohort, peripheral blood was drawn for TCR sequencing at baseline, cycle 4 day 1, and cycle 7 day 1. Samples came from an open-label, multicenter, first-in-human phase I dose-escalation trial of ivuxolimab. The trial enrolled adults with locally advanced or metastatic head and neck squamous cell, hepatocellular, melanoma or renal cell carcinoma. Before TCR sequencing, CD4+ T cells and CD8+ T cells from peripheral blood were sorted into separate populations. Genomic DNA was extracted from sorted cells for sequencing of the TCRbeta CDR3 region. The immunoSEQ Assay was used to sequence the TCRbeta CDR3 regions. The immuneACCESS repertoire file appears here via TCRdb, limited to in-frame rearrangements. These files lack a portion of the clones; in checked studies, under half of the deficit traces to unresolved V genes, and the cause of the others is not known. The sample has approximately 79,000 clones on record, less than 90% of them singletons. Together, the top ten hold around 2.9% of the sample.

On this clone itself: What this receptor recognizes is not known. At one boundary the junction diverges from the germline segment, which might be a read error.

The sequencing here drew on CD4+ or CD8+ T cells sorted from blood, taken in a trial of the OX40 agonist ivuxolimab. The chain is made from TRBV9 and TRBJ1-2, with 7 junctional bases fitting TRBD1. The clonotype originates from an adult with an advanced solid tumor such as melanoma, head and neck, liver or kidney cancer. Here the CDR3 is given as CASSVVRQGQHF. The nucleotide sequence is TGTGCCAGCAGCGTAGTGAGACAGGGACAACACTTC. The entire variable domain, with the stretches around the CDR3 drawn from the reference TRBV9 and TRBJ1-2 proteins, is DSGVTQTPKHLITATGQRVTLRCSPRSGDLSVYWYQQSLDQGLQFLIQYYNGEERAKGNILERFSAQQFPDLHSELNLSSLELGDSALYFCASSVVRQGQHFGSGTRLTVV.